One sample yielded the 27 T cell receptor beta chains listed below, sequenced in a study of T-cell memory formation after mild COVID-19. TCRdb independently ran MiXCR on the 5' RACE reads; one entry per CDR3 protein. The table records 580,000 or so distinct CDR3 sequences, around 15% of them present only once. Specimen: PBMCs or a T cell subset sorted from them (not recorded which). The receptors here all came from an adult woman who had mild COVID-19 (a few samples of this study predate the infection). Cell type and time point are not known.

The chain carries TRBV24-1 and TRBJ1-2; no reliable D call. The length of the CDR3 is 14 residues. Trimming left V 3 bases short and J 5 bases short, with 12 bases between. Germline CDR1 reads KGHDR; CDR2 reads SFDVKD. The CDR3 DNA reads TGTGCCACCAGTGATCAACTTCGGGGTTATGGCTACACCTTC. Protein: CATSDQLRGYGYTF.

The chain uses TRBV20-1 and TRBJ2-7; possible D gene TRBD2, 5 bases. This CDR3 is built from 12 residues. Germline V gene sequence: CDR1 DFQATT, CDR2 SNEGSKA (reference sequence). Deletions cut 3 bases from V and 1 base from J, with 7 bases between. CDR3 nucleotide sequence: TGCAGTGCTAGCGGGATGTCCTACGAGCAGTACTTC. This encodes CSASGMSYEQYF.

This clonotype was detected many times. The chain recombines TRBV5-1 with TRBJ1-2, with a weak D call TRBD1 (5 bases). The CDR3 runs 14 residues. Germline assignment: CDR1 SGHRS and CDR2 YFSETQ. The V and J ends lost 3 bases and 6 bases respectively, with 15 bases between them. The CDR3 loop is CASSSDTGGNGYTF. The CDR3 coding sequence is TGCGCCAGCAGCTCGGACACGGGAGGGAATGGCTACACCTTC.

The chain employs TRBV28 and TRBJ2-1, with 8 bases aligning to TRBD2. This CDR3 is built from 14 residues. Germline CDR1 and CDR2: MDHEN and SYDVKM. After removal of 6 bases from V and 1 base from J, the junction contained 2 bases not matched to a gene. CDR3 protein: CASRRGASYNEQFF. CDR3 nucleotides: TGTGCCAGCAGGCGGGGGGCTTCCTACAATGAGCAGTTCTTC.

The rearrangement uses TRBV7-6 and TRBJ2-1, with 12 positions matching TRBD1. Germline assignment: CDR1 SGHVS and CDR2 FNYEAQ. The CDR3 has 15 amino acids. V lost 6 bases, J lost 6 bases, and 6 bases stayed unmatched. CDR3 protein: CASRFGTGGLNEQFF. The CDR3, as DNA: TGTGCCAGCAGGTTCGGGACAGGGGGCCTCAATGAGCAGTTCTTC.

This clonotype appeared a few times. The CDR3 spells CASSLLRDTKETQYF. DNA for the CDR3: TGTGCCAGCAGCTTACTCCGGGACACTAAAGAGACCCAGTACTTC. This chain links TRBV7-8 with TRBJ2-5; D perhaps matches TRBD1 (6 bases). Trimming left V 2 bases short and J 3 bases short, with 13 bases between. The CDR3 spans 15 residues. Germline values: CDR1 SGHVS, CDR2 FQNEAQ.

This clonotype has only a few counts. The chain employs TRBV10-3 and TRBJ2-7; TRBD2 agrees at 11 bases. Germline V CDR1 and CDR2: ENHRY, SYGVKD. V was pared by 0 bases and J by 5 bases, with 3 bases of the junction left unmatched. The CDR3 has 15 amino acids. The CDR3 bases are TGTGCCATCAGTGAGTCTAGCGGGAGGGCCGACGAGCAGTACTTC. It encodes CAISESSGRADEQYF.

The rearrangement links TRBV10-3 to TRBJ2-7, with D maybe TRBD2 (5 bases). V dropped 8 bases and J dropped 4 bases, with 12 bases sitting between them. Germline V gene lookup returns CDR1 ENHRY and CDR2 SYGVKD. CDR3 length: 12 amino acids. CDR3 DNA: TGTGCCATCGCGGAACGGGGATACGAGCAGTACTTC. Protein: CAIAERGYEQYF.

This clonotype was observed a handful of times. The chain is built from TRBV18 and TRBJ2-5; D is unresolved. CDR1 KGHSH and CDR2 LQKENI come from the germline V gene. The CDR3 consists of 16 residues. Trimming left V 0 bases short and J 7 bases short, with 18 bases between. The CDR3 spells CASSPPTVGIERTQYF. In nucleotides, the CDR3 is TGTGCCAGCTCACCACCGACGGTAGGGATCGAACGGACCCAGTACTTC. Full variable domain (missing parts from reference TRBV18 and TRBJ2-5): NAGVMQNPRHLVRRRGQEARLRCSPMKGHSHVYWYRQLPEEGLKFMVYLQKENIIDESGMPKERFSAEFPKEGPSILRIQQVVRGDSAAYFCASSPPTVGIERTQYFGPGTRLLVL.

The chain links TRBV11-2 to TRBJ2-7; the D is unclear. The CDR3 covers 15 residues. V was trimmed by 1 base and J by 4 bases, leaving 14 bases between them. Germline lookup yields CDR1 SGHAT and CDR2 FQNNGV. The CDR3 loop is CASSLASDPRYEQYF. In DNA form, the CDR3 reads TGTGCCAGCAGCTTAGCCTCGGACCCCCGGTACGAGCAGTACTTC. Full variable domain (remainder filled in from reference TRBV11-2 and TRBJ2-7): EAGVAQSPRYKIIEKRQSVAFWCNPISGHATLYWYQQILGQGPKLLIQFQNNGVVDDSQLPKDRFSAERLKGVDSTLKIQPAKLEDSAVYLCASSLASDPRYEQYFGPGTRLTVT.

The chain combines TRBV12-3 or TRBV12-4 with TRBJ2-3; D may correspond to TRBD1 or TRBD2 (5 bases each). The CDR3 consists of 18 residues. With 1 base removed from V and 3 bases from J, the gap between germline ends came to 20 bases. CDR3: CASSLGAVGLTGTDTQYF. For the CDR3, the DNA is TGTGCCAGCAGTTTAGGGGCTGTAGGACTCACAGGAACAGATACGCAGTATTTT.

The V gene is TRBV5-5, the J gene TRBJ1-4, with 11 positions matching TRBD1. Germline V gives CDR1 SGHKS, CDR2 YYEKEE (reference sequence). With 3 bases clipped from V and 3 bases from J, the junction kept 10 bases outside the gene matches. The CDR3 has 18 residues. The CDR3 is CASSSADRGLRANEKLFF. The CDR3 bases are TGTGCCAGCAGCTCCGCGGACAGGGGGCTTCGTGCTAATGAAAAACTGTTTTTT.

The chain links TRBV5-6 to TRBJ2-3; the D gene could be TRBD1 or TRBD2 (5 bases each). This CDR3 is built from 15 residues. The V end was cut by 4 bases, the J end by 2 bases, with 14 bases between. Germline V gene data show CDR1 as SGHDT and CDR2 as YYEEEE. The CDR3 here is CASSIGTGNTDTQYF. CDR3 nucleotides: TGTGCCAGCAGCATTGGGACCGGGAACACAGATACGCAGTATTTT.

The rearrangement joins TRBV24-1 to TRBJ2-5; D uncertain. Trimming took 5 bases from V and 2 from J, leaving 8 bases between them. The CDR3 contains 13 residues. CDR1 and CDR2 from the germline V gene are KGHDR and SFDVKD. CDR3 in DNA: TGTGCCACCAGTGCGGCAGCTCAAGAGACCCAGTACTTC. This sequence encodes CATSAAAQETQYF.

This clonotype was found many times. V and J are TRBV10-3 and TRBJ2-7; 8 bases are a match to TRBD1. V shed 0 bases and J 0 bases; nucleotides not matched to a gene: 16. CDR3 size: 20 residues. Germline V gene sequence: CDR1 ENHRY, CDR2 SYGVKD. In DNA, the CDR3 is TGTGCCATCAGTGAGTCGGCTAAGGACAGGGAATTTATCTCCTCCTACGAGCAGTACTTC. Encoded protein: CAISESAKDREFISSYEQYF.

This clonotype was counted a few times. The V and J genes are TRBV10-3 and TRBJ2-7, with 14 bases matching TRBD2. V lost 2 bases to trimming and J lost 3 bases; unmatched junction nucleotides: 3. The CDR3 consists of 16 residues. The germline V gene has CDR1 ENHRY and CDR2 SYGVKD. CDR3 DNA sequence: TGTGCCATCAGTGAGGCTGGGACTAGCGGGAGCTACGAGCAGTACTTC. Protein sequence: CAISEAGTSGSYEQYF.

This clonotype was counted only a few times. V usage is TRBV25-1 and J usage is TRBJ2-3, with TRBD2 matching 11 bases. Germline V CDR1 and CDR2: MGHDK, SYGVNS. The CDR3 loop spans 16 amino acids. J was trimmed by 3 bases and V by 4 bases; bases with no gene match: 6. DNA for the CDR3: TGTGCCAGCAGTGCCCAGGGACTAGCGGAGACAGATACGCAGTATTTT. It is translated as CASSAQGLAETDTQYF.

There are many counts of this clonotype. This chain connects TRBV3-1 to TRBJ2-3; 10 bases fit TRBD2. Germline assignment: CDR1 LGHDT and CDR2 YNNKEL (reference sequence). Germline trimming cut 1 base from V and 2 bases from J; bases unmatched to any gene: 12. This CDR3 region has 19 residues. Written as DNA, the CDR3 is TGTGCCAGCAGCCAAGCTGGGCGAGGACTAGCGGCTATCACAGATACGCAGTATTTT. Protein sequence: CASSQAGRGLAAITDTQYF.

This clonotype appeared a few times. The gene calls are TRBV29-1 and TRBJ1-2; 9 positions agree with TRBD1. The CDR3 is 15 amino acids. The V and J ends lost 2 bases and 2 bases, in that order; junction bases with no gene match: 6. Per the germline V gene, CDR1 is SQVTM and CDR2 is ANQGSEA. CDR3 loop: CSVELTGGINYGYTF. The DNA for the CDR3 is TGCAGCGTTGAACTGACAGGGGGGATAAACTATGGCTACACCTTC. The full variable domain, in which reference TRBV29-1 and TRBJ1-2 provide the parts outside the CDR3, is SAVISQKPSRDICQRGTSLTIQCQVDSQVTMMFWYRQQPGQSLTLIATANQGSEATYESGFVIDKFPISRPNLTFSTLTVSNMSPEDSSIYLCSVELTGGINYGYTFGSGTRLTVV.

V is TRBV5-6 and J is TRBJ2-5, with D possibly TRBD1 on 6 matching bases. The CDR3 has 14 residues. Trimming left V 0 bases short and J 3 bases short, with 9 bases between. Per germline, CDR1 SGHDT and CDR2 YYEEEE. The CDR3 sequence is CASSLVQGKETQYF. In DNA form, the CDR3 reads TGTGCCAGCAGCTTGGTCCAGGGGAAAGAGACCCAGTACTTC.

This clonotype was detected only a few times. The chain couples TRBV11-3 to TRBJ2-1; D gene uncertain. Deletions cut 2 bases from V and 4 bases from J, with 12 bases between. CDR3 length: 15 amino acids. Germline V CDR1 and CDR2: SGHNT, YENEEA. The CDR3 DNA follows: TGTGCCAGCAGCTTAAGTAGACGAAGGTACAATGAGCAGTTCTTC. Translating it yields CASSLSRRRYNEQFF.

This clonotype has just a few counts. The DNA of the CDR3 is TGCAGTGCTAGCTTGAGGGGGCGCGGATCCTATGGCTACACCTTC. It yields the protein CSASLRGRGSYGYTF. The chain has TRBV20-1 and TRBJ1-2, with TRBD1 identical over 7 bases. This CDR3 comprises 15 residues. J was trimmed by 4 bases and V by 3 bases; bases with no gene match: 11. Per germline, CDR1 DFQATT and CDR2 SNEGSKA (reference sequence).

This clonotype was counted ten times or more. The chain carries TRBV5-1 and TRBJ1-4; 8 bases align to TRBD1. Germline CDR1 and CDR2: SGHRS and YFSETQ. V gave up 3 bases and J gave up 5 bases; unmatched junction bases: 3. CDR3 length equals 14 residues. The CDR3 DNA is TGCGCCAGCAGCTCGGGACAGGTCAATGAAAAACTGTTTTTT. Translated, it gives CASSSGQVNEKLFF.

This clonotype was seen a handful of times. This chain connects TRBV7-9 to TRBJ1-5, with TRBD1 as a possible D gene (6 bases). This CDR3 has 15 residues. CDR1 is SEHNR, CDR2 FQNEAQ, per germline (reference sequence). V gave up 2 bases and J gave up 5 bases, with 13 bases separating them. The CDR3 DNA reads TGTGCCAGCAGCTTAATGGGGGGCATTGATCAGCCCCAGCATTTT. This sequence encodes CASSLMGGIDQPQHF.

This clonotype was counted a few times. The J gene is TRBJ2-3, the V gene TRBV24-1; tentatively, D is TRBD2 (6 bases). CDR1 is KGHDR and CDR2 is SFDVKD in the germline V gene. CDR3 length equals 15 residues. The V gene lost 8 bases and the J gene lost 4 bases, with 18 bases spanning the gap. CDR3 protein: CATMGPGALSDTQYF. The CDR3 nucleotides are TGTGCCACCATGGGCCCGGGAGCGTTATCAGATACGCAGTATTTT.

V is TRBV24-1 and J is TRBJ2-1, with D hard to call. V was trimmed by 3 bases and J by 0 bases, leaving 8 bases between them. Germline V gene lookup returns CDR1 KGHDR and CDR2 SFDVKD. The CDR3 is 15 residues long. DNA for the CDR3: TGTGCCACCAGTGATATAGAAAGCTCCTACAATGAGCAGTTCTTC. Its protein is CATSDIESSYNEQFF.

This clonotype was observed a handful of times. The rearrangement uses TRBV6-1 and TRBJ1-5, with 11 bases lining up with TRBD1. V gave up 6 bases and J gave up 2 bases; unmatched junction bases: 6. This CDR3 is 16 amino acids long. Germline CDR1 is MNHNS and CDR2 is SASEGT. CDR3 amino acids: CASRGPGQGGNQPQHF. DNA for the CDR3: TGTGCCAGCAGGGGGCCGGGACAGGGGGGCAATCAGCCCCAGCATTTT.